This TCR beta chain was sequenced for a study of control samples from healthy donors and cancer patients (dated by TCRdb to about 2020). The method behind the library was the immunoSEQ multiplex PCR assay. Here the immuneACCESS table is served through TCRdb, limited to in-frame sequences with V and J called. Missing clones are a known gap in these copies; in checked studies unresolved V genes cover under half, and the rest lacks a known reason. The sample contains some 100,000 clones, roughly 87% of them found a single time. 18% of the sample is in the top ten clones. The germline V gene (reference sequence) sets CDR1 to LNHDA and CDR2 to SQIVND. Spanning cysteine to phenylalanine, the CDR3 consists of 13 amino acids. The sequence is cut down to CDR3 DNA, 39 bases in frame from base 1. As for this clone: The clone's antigen remains unknown. One end of the junction does not line up with germline, which may come from a read error.

The chain was built from TRBV19 and TRBJ1-3; TRBD1 fits 7 bases in the junction. The sample taken for sequencing was blood. The receptor's source is a woman between 45 and 60 years old in good health. The CDR3 is CASNKEGQSPKHF. The DNA sequence is TGTGCCAGTAATAAAGAGGGACAGAGCCCCAAACATTTT.